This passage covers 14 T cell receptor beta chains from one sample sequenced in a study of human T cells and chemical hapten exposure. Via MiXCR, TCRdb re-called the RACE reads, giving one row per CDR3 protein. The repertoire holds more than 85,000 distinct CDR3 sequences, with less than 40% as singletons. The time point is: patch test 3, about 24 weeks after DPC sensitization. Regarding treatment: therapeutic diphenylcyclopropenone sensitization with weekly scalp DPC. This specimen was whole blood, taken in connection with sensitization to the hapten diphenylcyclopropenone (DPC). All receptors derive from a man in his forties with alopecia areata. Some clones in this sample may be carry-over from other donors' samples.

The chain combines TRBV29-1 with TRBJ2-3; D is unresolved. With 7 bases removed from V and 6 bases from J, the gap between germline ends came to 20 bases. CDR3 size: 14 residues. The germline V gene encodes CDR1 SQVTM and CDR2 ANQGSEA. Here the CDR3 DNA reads TGCAGCGGGTACAGACCCACGCAGAGCGATACGCAGTATTTT. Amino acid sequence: CSGYRPTQSDTQYF.

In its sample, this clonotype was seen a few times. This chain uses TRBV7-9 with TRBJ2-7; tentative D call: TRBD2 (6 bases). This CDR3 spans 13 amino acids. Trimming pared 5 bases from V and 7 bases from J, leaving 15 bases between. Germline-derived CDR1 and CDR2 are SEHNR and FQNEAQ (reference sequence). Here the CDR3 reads CASSPTRGSEQYF. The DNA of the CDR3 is TGTGCCAGCAGCCCCACTCGGGGGTCGGAGCAGTACTTC.

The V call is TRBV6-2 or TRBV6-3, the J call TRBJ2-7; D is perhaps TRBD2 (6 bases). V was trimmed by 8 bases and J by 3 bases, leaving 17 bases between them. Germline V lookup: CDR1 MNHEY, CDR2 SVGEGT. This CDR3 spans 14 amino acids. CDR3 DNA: TGTGCCAGCCGTGGGTCCGGGACTGGCTACGAGCAGTACGTC. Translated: CASRGSGTGYEQYV.

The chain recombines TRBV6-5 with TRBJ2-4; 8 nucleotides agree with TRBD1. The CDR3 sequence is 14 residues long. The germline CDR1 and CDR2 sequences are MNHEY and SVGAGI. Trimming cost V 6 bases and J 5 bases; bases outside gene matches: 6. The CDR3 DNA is TGTGCCAGCAGCCTCCAGGGGGCGGAAAACATTCAGTACTTC. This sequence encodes CASSLQGAENIQYF.

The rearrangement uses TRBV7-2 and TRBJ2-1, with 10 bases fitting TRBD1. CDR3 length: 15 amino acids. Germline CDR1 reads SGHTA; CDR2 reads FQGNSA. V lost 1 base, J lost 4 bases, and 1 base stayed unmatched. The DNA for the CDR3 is TGTGCCAGCAGCTTAGGACAGGGGGCTTACAATGAGCAGTTCTTC. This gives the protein CASSLGQGAYNEQFF.

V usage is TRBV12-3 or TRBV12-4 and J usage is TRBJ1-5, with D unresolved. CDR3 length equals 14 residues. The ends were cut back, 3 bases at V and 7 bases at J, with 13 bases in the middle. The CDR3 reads CASSFSGSGQPQHF. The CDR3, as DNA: TGTGCCAGCAGTTTCTCGGGGAGTGGGCAGCCCCAGCATTTT.

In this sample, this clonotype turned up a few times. This CDR3 reads CASSEYSLPLNGYTF. In DNA form, the CDR3 reads TGTGCCAGCAGTGAATACTCCCTACCCCTGAATGGCTACACCTTC. V is TRBV25-1 and J is TRBJ1-2; D is unresolved. The CDR3 length is 15 residues. V lost 0 bases, J lost 6 bases, and 14 bases lay in between. Germline lookup yields CDR1 MGHDK and CDR2 SYGVNS.

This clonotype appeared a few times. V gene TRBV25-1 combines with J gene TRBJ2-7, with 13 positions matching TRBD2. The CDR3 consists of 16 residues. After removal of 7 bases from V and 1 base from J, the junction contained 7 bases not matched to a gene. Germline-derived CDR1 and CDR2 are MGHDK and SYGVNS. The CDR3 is CASTKTSGRGSYEQYF. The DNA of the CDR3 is TGTGCCAGCACAAAAACTAGCGGGAGGGGATCCTACGAGCAGTACTTC.

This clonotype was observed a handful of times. The CDR3 is CASSQLVRGRIGETQYF. The CDR3 DNA is TGTGCCAGCAGCCAATTGGTTCGGGGGCGGATTGGGGAGACCCAGTACTTC. The chain carries TRBV4-2 and TRBJ2-5; D possibly uses TRBD1 or TRBD2 (6 bases each). Germline V gene lookup returns CDR1 LGHNA and CDR2 YNFKEQ. The CDR3 totals 17 residues. Trimming cost V 2 bases and J 5 bases, with 21 bases left between them.

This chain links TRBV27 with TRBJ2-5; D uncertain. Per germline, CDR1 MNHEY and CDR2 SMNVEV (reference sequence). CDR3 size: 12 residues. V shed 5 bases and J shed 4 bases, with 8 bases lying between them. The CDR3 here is CASSPLGETQYF. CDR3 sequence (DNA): TGTGCCAGCAGTCCCCTGGGAGAGACCCAGTACTTC.

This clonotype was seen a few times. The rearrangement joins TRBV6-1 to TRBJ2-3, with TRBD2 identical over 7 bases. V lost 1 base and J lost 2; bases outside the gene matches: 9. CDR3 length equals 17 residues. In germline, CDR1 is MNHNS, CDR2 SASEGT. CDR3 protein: CASSEGALAAHTDTQYF. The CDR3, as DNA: TGTGCCAGCAGTGAAGGGGCCCTAGCGGCACACACAGATACGCAGTATTTT.

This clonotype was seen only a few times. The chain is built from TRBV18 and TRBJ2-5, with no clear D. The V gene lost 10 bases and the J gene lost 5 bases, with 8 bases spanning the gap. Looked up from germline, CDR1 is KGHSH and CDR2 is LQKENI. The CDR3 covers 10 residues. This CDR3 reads CAKRVETQYF. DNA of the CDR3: TGTGCCAAAAGAGTGGAGACCCAGTACTTC.

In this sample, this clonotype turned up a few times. This CDR3 is CASSLALAMGYNEQFF. In DNA form, the CDR3 reads TGTGCCAGCAGCTTAGCACTAGCTATGGGGTACAATGAGCAGTTCTTC. The chain uses TRBV7-2 and TRBJ2-1, with D tentatively TRBD2 (6 bases). Germline CDR1 and CDR2: SGHTA and FQGNSA. The CDR3 loop spans 16 amino acids. V was pared by 0 bases and J by 4 bases, with 13 bases between.

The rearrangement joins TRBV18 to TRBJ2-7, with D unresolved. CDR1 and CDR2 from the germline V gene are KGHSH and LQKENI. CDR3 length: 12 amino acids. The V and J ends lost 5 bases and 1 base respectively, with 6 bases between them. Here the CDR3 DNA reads TGTGCCAGCTCAGACCGGTCCTACGAGCAGTACTTC. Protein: CASSDRSYEQYF.